The text below deals with one T cell receptor (beta chain). Its antigen is unknown. The sample is drawn from a study of shared clonotypes between healthy human individuals. Clones were read by immunoSEQ multiplex PCR, and TCRdb kept only the in-frame ones, dropping some. The sample lists 450,000 to 700,000 clones, around 95% seen once, with 0.11% in the top ten. The CDR3 is 14 residues long. The germline V gene has CDR1 MNHEY and CDR2 SVGAGI. With 5 bases removed from V and 3 bases from J, the gap between germline ends came to 14 bases. Study conclusions and caveats: It was observed that about 5% of naive CD4 clonotypes were shared across a few donors.

CD45RO negativity and positive selection for CCR7 defined naive CD8 cells, a population that excluded terminally differentiated effector memory CD45RA+ cells. The sequence derives from a woman aged 30 to 39 in good health. The chain has TRBV6-5 and TRBJ2-7, with D unresolved. The sample comprised naive CD8+ T cells sorted from blood. This chain's CDR3 is CASSPSGPSYEQYF. The CDR3 DNA follows: TGTGCCAGCAGTCCATCTGGGCCGAGCTACGAGCAGTACTTC.